These 13 T cell receptor beta chains were sequenced from one sample in a study of control samples from healthy donors and cancer patients (dated by TCRdb to about 2020). Receptor libraries were prepared by the immunoSEQ multiplex PCR assay. The source is immuneACCESS, and TCRdb retained only in-frame sequences with V and J called. Part of the clones is not carried over; for the studies checked, unresolved V genes explain less than half of this, and the remainder is unexplained. This sample gives approximately 190,000 clones in total; approximately 91% of them show up just once. Together, the top ten hold about 2% of the sample. Sequenced sample: blood. The origin of the receptors is a man aged 30 to 45 in good health.

This chain uses TRBV7-8 with TRBJ2-3; 9 nucleotides match TRBD2. From germline, CDR1 is SGHVS and CDR2 FQNEAQ. The J segment lost 5 bases and the V segment lost 4 bases, leaving 16 bases of the junction unmatched. The CDR3 length is 18 residues. The CDR3 here is CASSSPGGLAGRGDTQYF. The CDR3 DNA follows: TGTGCCAGCAGCTCTCCTGGAGGGCTAGCGGGGAGGGGAGATACGCAGTATTTT.

The chain is built from TRBV28 and TRBJ1-5; possible D gene TRBD1, 5 bases. The V end was cut by 6 bases, the J end by 4 bases, with 10 bases between. The CDR3 has 13 residues. The V gene's germline CDR1 is MDHEN and CDR2 SYDVKM. The CDR3 reads CASSRWGNQPQHF. CDR3 bases: TGTGCCAGCAGCCGGTGGGGGAATCAGCCCCAGCATTTT.

The chain carries TRBV6-5 and TRBJ1-6, with no clear D. The CDR3 contains 15 residues. V gave up 4 bases and J gave up 9 bases, with 16 bases separating them. Germline assignment: CDR1 MNHEY and CDR2 SVGAGI. CDR3 in DNA: TGTGCCAGCAGTTTGACGATCCCCCCCAGTTCACCCCTCCACTTT. The encoded protein is CASSLTIPPSSPLHF.

V usage is TRBV18 and J usage is TRBJ2-1; 8 bases are shared with TRBD1. Trimming removed 8 bases from V and 6 bases from J; junction bases left unmatched: 15. Germline assignment: CDR1 KGHSH and CDR2 LQKENI. The CDR3 totals 16 residues. The CDR3 DNA reads TGTGCCAGCCTACCATTAGCCGGGACAGGAGGCAATGAGCAGTTCTTC. Translation gives CASLPLAGTGGNEQFF.

The chain recombines TRBV27 with TRBJ1-4; 8 bases align to TRBD1. Trimming removed 1 base from V and 8 bases from J; junction bases left unmatched: 3. The CDR3 has 14 residues. Germline V gives CDR1 MNHEY, CDR2 SMNVEV (reference sequence). CDR3 in DNA: TGTGCCAGCAGTTTATATCAGGGGGCGGAAAAACTGTTTTTT. Its translation is CASSLYQGAEKLFF.

J is TRBJ2-7 and V is TRBV5-1; no definite D call. V lost 3 bases, J lost 0 bases, and 16 bases lay in between. The CDR3 loop spans 16 amino acids. Germline lookup yields CDR1 SGHRS and CDR2 YFSETQ. CDR3 protein: CASSSRASVASYEQYF. CDR3 nucleotide sequence: TGCGCCAGCAGCTCCCGGGCGTCTGTGGCCTCCTACGAGCAGTACTTC.

The rearrangement links TRBV4-1 to TRBJ1-2; D may be TRBD1 (6 bases). The CDR3 is 14 residues long. Trimming took 3 bases from V and 7 from J, leaving 15 bases between them. Per germline, CDR1 MGHRA and CDR2 YSYEKL. CDR3 residues: CASSQAGARAGYTF. The CDR3 DNA reads as TGCGCCAGCAGCCAGGCAGGGGCGAGGGCTGGCTACACCTTC.

This chain connects TRBV5-1 to TRBJ1-5, with TRBD1 matching 7 bases. The CDR3 is made up of 15 amino acids. Germline CDR1 reads SGHRS; CDR2 reads YFSETQ. With V trimmed by 4 bases and J by 4 bases, 8 bases remained unmatched. CDR3: CASSPTGSLNQPQHF. CDR3 DNA: TGCGCCAGCAGCCCGACAGGGTCGTTAAATCAGCCCCAGCATTTT.

The J gene is TRBJ1-1, the V gene TRBV3-1 (or the pseudogene TRBV3-2); the D is unclear. V lost 4 bases to trimming and J lost 7 bases, with 7 bases between them. Germline V gene data show CDR1 as LGHDT and CDR2 as YNNKEL (reference sequence). The CDR3 spans 11 residues. CDR3 nucleotides: TGTGCCAGCAGCCCCGGGCATGAAGCTTTCTTT. As protein: CASSPGHEAFF.

J is TRBJ2-3 and V is TRBV29-1; 9 bases are shared with TRBD1. The J segment lost 3 bases and the V segment lost 8 bases, leaving 6 bases of the junction unmatched. The CDR3 is 13 residues long. Germline CDR1 is SQVTM and CDR2 is ANQGSEA. As DNA, the CDR3 is TGCAGCCGGTCACAGGGGGCGACAGATACGCAGTATTTT. Its translation is CSRSQGATDTQYF.

This clone was found once. CDR3 sequence: CASSLEVPNTEAFF. The CDR3 DNA sequence: TGCGCCAGCAGCTTGGAGGTCCCAAACACTGAAGCTTTCTTT. J is TRBJ1-1 and V is TRBV5-1; D is ambiguous. The CDR3 is made up of 14 amino acids. Germline-derived CDR1 and CDR2 are SGHRS and YFSETQ. V was pared by 0 bases and J by 2 bases, with 8 bases between.

Details on this clone: One end of the junction fails to match germline, which may point to a read error. The chain links TRBV7-3 to TRBJ2-7; 8 nucleotides match TRBD1. The CDR3 has 13 amino acids. Germline V lookup: CDR1 SGHTA, CDR2 FQGTGA. This CDR3 reads CASSITGGGEQYF. In DNA form, the CDR3 reads TGTGCCAGCAGCATAACAGGGGGAGGCGAGCAGTACTTC.

The chain recombines TRBV29-1 with TRBJ2-7; perhaps TRBD1 as D (5 bases). The CDR3 is 14 amino acids. V was shortened by 7 bases and J by 6 bases, with 22 bases between the two germline ends. Per the germline V gene, CDR1 is SQVTM and CDR2 is ANQGSEA. The DNA of the CDR3 is TGCAGCGCCACTTCCCAGGCAGGGTACAGCGAGCAGTACTTC. Translating it yields CSATSQAGYSEQYF.